What follows is one T cell receptor (beta chain) and its context. The antigen it recognizes is unknown. No base-level quality is on record; no much larger clone is a single base apart. This sample was taken from a study of tumor-infiltrating lymphocytes in primary liver carcinoma (dated by TCRdb to 2016 to 2017). About the study as a whole: Roughly 5 patients with histopathologically diagnosed primary liver carcinoma underwent surgical resection in China between late 2015 and 2016. Tumors of the five patients were stage T1-T3 N0M0 with maximum diameters of about 4.2 to 10 cm. Reproducibility between technical replicate repertoires was high, with correlation coefficients above 0.98 and mean shared-clone rates approximately 0.91. A total of 35 or so specimens from 5 patients, comprising 25 or so tumor regions, 5 adjacent noncancerous liver tissues and 5 peripheral blood samples, were covered by TCRbeta repertoire sequencing. The study combined TCRbeta repertoire sequencing, expression microarrays and whole-exome sequencing across five regions of each liver tumor, with adjacent normal tissue and blood. Samples yielded roughly 3.5 to 7.5 million productive TCRbeta reads; read depth did not differ significantly between tissue types. Hepatocellular carcinoma (four) or combined HCC and intrahepatic cholangiocarcinoma (one) was present in the five patients, who were three men and two women aged 30 to 69 years. The research as a whole found: Compared with blood, tumors had a significantly larger share of the repertoire taken up by the top 250 clones (p = 0.039). Comparison of CD4+ and CD8+ T cell repertoires was precluded by the use of bulk unsorted samples. Pairs of tumor regions showed greater repertoire overlap (mean about 36%) than tumor-adjacent pairs (approximately 17%) or tumor-blood pairs (about 14%), which is consistent with antigen-driven expansion. Only the TCR beta chain was sequenced, which likely underestimates true repertoire diversity because unpaired alpha chains were not captured. The study included only five patients, and the authors note findings should be validated in a larger study.

Starting from approximately 460 ng total RNA, TCRbeta-specific cDNA was produced by reverse transcription with a constant-region primer and ProtoScript II reverse transcriptase. Construction of the TCRbeta libraries relied on three nested rounds of multiplex PCR, following a slightly modified ARM-PCR procedure. Each of the first two PCR rounds ran for about 9 cycles and used multiplex TRBV1-TRBV30 forward primers together with a Cbeta reverse primer. Sample barcodes and Illumina adapters were attached in a final 25-cycle PCR using Deep VentR polymerase. Before sequencing, amplicons between 200 and 500 bp were purified from gel using a QIAquick gel extraction kit. An Illumina HiSeq 2500 was used to sequence the TCRbeta amplicons, generating 250-bp paired-end reads. The paper's data handling went like this. To recover full CDR3 sequences, reads were quality-trimmed using Trimmomatic v0.33 and paired reads were then merged using FLASH v1.2.11. MiGEC v1.2.1b assigned V, D and J germline segments to the rearranged TCRbeta sequences. VDJtools v1.0.0 computed clonotype statistics and Shannon-Wiener diversity indices. Except for diversity analysis, only each sample's 250 most abundant clonotypes were used in subsequent analyses to reduce sampling bias. TCRdb trimmed the raw reads at Q25, called clones with MiXCR and kept productive beta chains. Here each entry gathers all rows of one CDR3 protein and keeps the most common genes and DNA. The V and J calls come from TCRdb's annotation, not from the publication. A total of 300,000 to 350,000 distinct CDR3 sequences appear in this sample, 58% of them only once. The top ten clonotypes cover about a sixth of the sample.

Blood RNA was extracted from unsorted whole blood with TRIzol reagent; germline DNA came from the DNeasy Blood & Tissue kit. Chronic HBV infection was present in the patients, and the patients were treatment-naive at sampling. Roughly 3.9 milliliters of peripheral blood were collected into K2EDTA tubes before surgery. Including cysteine and phenylalanine, the CDR3 has 15 amino acids. Only CDR3 DNA remains: 45 bases, in frame from the first base. Ends trimmed: V by 2 bases, J by 7 bases; bases unmatched to a gene: 10. Sequenced: peripheral blood. The sequence is built from TRBV12-3 or TRBV12-4 and TRBJ2-7; the junction holds 8 bases that match TRBD1. This receptor was identified in a woman aged 25 to 39 with primary liver carcinoma and hepatitis B virus infection. The DNA reads as follows: TGTGCCAGCAGTTTAATGACAGGGGCGGCCTTGGAGCAGTACTTC. It is translated as CASSLMTGAALEQYF.